Listed below are T cell receptor beta chains from one sample, sequenced in a study of shared clonotypes between healthy human individuals. Assay: immunoSEQ multiplex PCR; the TCRdb copy retains only in-frame clones and omits some. Here the sample spans about 1.5 million clones, 98% being singletons. Sequenced sample: naive CD4+ T cells sorted from blood. These receptors all come from a man aged 30 to 39 in good health. Both conserved end residues are part of each CDR3. A D gene is named only where the DNA matches it firmly. Part of the rows lack a size; the others show once, few, many or a class for expanded clones.

size: .; J: TRBJ1-5; V: TRBV7-2; D: .; DNA: TGTGCCAGCAGCTTAACCCACAGGGCGGGTCAGCCCCAGCATTTT; CDR3: CASSLTHRAGQPQHF
size: .; J: TRBJ2-1; V: TRBV11-2; D: .; DNA: TGTGCCAGCAGCTCTAACAATGAGCAGTTCTTC; CDR3: CASSSNNEQFF
size: .; J: TRBJ2-7; V: TRBV10-2; D: .; DNA: TGCTCCAGCAGTACGATACACGAGCAGTACTTC; CDR3: CSSSTIHEQYF
size: .; J: TRBJ1-5; V: TRBV5-4; D: .; DNA: TGTGCCAGCAGCCCCGGGACATACGATCAGCCCCAGCATTTT; CDR3: CASSPGTYDQPQHF
size: .; J: TRBJ2-7; V: TRBV11-2; D: TRBD2; DNA: TGTGCCAGCAGCTCCCTAGCGGGAGCCCGTCAGCAGTACTTC; CDR3: CASSSLAGARQQYF
size: .; J: TRBJ2-7; V: TRBV7-8; D: .; DNA: TGTGCCAGCAGCACTCGGACAGGGTTAGCGGGGGAGCAGTACTTC; CDR3: CASSTRTGLAGEQYF
size: .; J: TRBJ1-4; V: TRBV30; D: .; DNA: TGTGCCTGGAGGGCTGCCGGACGGCGTTTGGAAAAACTGTTTTTT; CDR3: CAWRAAGRRLEKLFF
size: .; J: TRBJ2-1; V: TRBV9; D: .; DNA: TGTGCCAGCAGCGTAGTTGGGGACCCAAAGCAGTTCTTC; CDR3: CASSVVGDPKQFF
size: .; J: TRBJ2-5; V: TRBV27; D: TRBD2; DNA: TGTGCCAGCAGTTCCTCGACTAGCGGGAGGGCCGGTGAGACCCAGTACTTC; CDR3: CASSSSTSGRAGETQYF
size: once; J: TRBJ2-7; V: TRBV6-1; D: .; DNA: TGTGCCAGCAGAACCAGGGCGGGTGAGCAGTACTTC; CDR3: CASRTRAGEQYF
size: once; J: TRBJ2-7; V: TRBV7-9; D: TRBD2; DNA: TGTGCCAGCAGCCGCGGGAGCTCGAGCTCCTACGAGCAGTACTTC; CDR3: CASSRGSSSSYEQYF
size: .; J: TRBJ1-5; V: TRBV18; D: .; DNA: TGTGCCAGCTCACGTGGCAGGGGTAGCAATCAGCCCCAGCATTTT; CDR3: CASSRGRGSNQPQHF
size: .; J: TRBJ2-2; V: TRBV6-4; D: TRBD2; DNA: TGTGCCAGCAAGGTGACGGGAGGGAGGACCGGGGAGCTGTTTTTT; CDR3: CASKVTGGRTGELFF
size: .; J: TRBJ1-2; V: TRBV5-4; D: TRBD1; DNA: TGTGCCAGCAGCCCGGGTAGACAGGGGAACTATGGCTACACCTTC; CDR3: CASSPGRQGNYGYTF
size: .; J: TRBJ2-3; V: TRBV12-5; D: .; DNA: TGTGCTAGTGGTAAGGACAATGTAGATACGCAGTATTTT; CDR3: CASGKDNVDTQYF
size: .; J: TRBJ2-1; V: TRBV5-1; D: .; DNA: TGCGCCAGCAGCTTGCAAGCCACTCCTCAATCGGGTGAGCAGTTCTTC; CDR3: CASSLQATPQSGEQFF
size: .; J: TRBJ2-1; V: TRBV2; D: TRBD2; DNA: TGTGCCAGCAGTGAAGTTCGGGGGGGACAGTTCTTC; CDR3: CASSEVRGGQFF
size: .; J: TRBJ2-5; V: TRBV2; D: TRBD2; DNA: TGTGCCAGCACTTGGGAGGGGACGGAGACCCAGTACTTC; CDR3: CASTWEGTETQYF
size: .; J: TRBJ2-5; V: TRBV29-1; D: .; DNA: TGCAGCGTTGAGGACGCCAGGGGACGAGAGACCCAGTACTTC; CDR3: CSVEDARGRETQYF
size: .; J: TRBJ2-7; V: TRBV18; D: TRBD2; DNA: TGTGCCAGCTCACCATTGGAGCGGGAGCGGCGGGAGCAGTACTTC; CDR3: CASSPLERERREQYF
size: .; J: TRBJ2-1; V: TRBV7-2; D: .; DNA: TGTGCCAGCAGCTTAGTTCAGGGCTTTGATGAGCAGTTCTTC; CDR3: CASSLVQGFDEQFF
size: .; J: TRBJ1-5; V: TRBV5-8; D: .; DNA: TGTGCCAGCAGCTGGGAGGGAAATCAGCCCCAGCATTTT; CDR3: CASSWEGNQPQHF
size: once; J: TRBJ2-7; V: TRBV27; D: .; DNA: TGTGCCAGCAAACGGTCGAGCTCCTACGAGCAGTACTTC; CDR3: CASKRSSSYEQYF
size: .; J: TRBJ2-2; V: TRBV9; D: .; DNA: TGTGCCAGCAGCGTAGCGGTTGGGGGTTGGGATAACACCGGGGAGCTGTTTTTT; CDR3: CASSVAVGGWDNTGELFF
size: .; J: TRBJ2-1; V: TRBV5-1; D: TRBD2; DNA: TGCGCCAGCAGCCTCCGGACTAGCGGGAGGTTGGTAGACAATGAGCAGTTCTTC; CDR3: CASSLRTSGRLVDNEQFF
size: .; J: TRBJ1-1; V: TRBV18; D: TRBD1; DNA: TGTGCCAGCTCACCTAGACAGGGGATGAACACTGAAGCTTTCTTT; CDR3: CASSPRQGMNTEAFF
size: .; J: TRBJ2-3; V: TRBV27; D: .; DNA: TGTGCCAGCAGTTTAAGCGGTACGCAGTATTTT; CDR3: CASSLSGTQYF
size: .; J: TRBJ2-7; V: TRBV11-3; D: TRBD1; DNA: TGTGCCAGCAGCTCCGTCAGGGGGCAGAGGCGGTACGAGCAGTACTTC; CDR3: CASSSVRGQRRYEQYF
size: .; J: TRBJ2-1; V: TRBV19; D: TRBD2; DNA: TGTGCCAGTAGTATAGATCGCGGGAGCACCTACAATGAGCAGTTCTTC; CDR3: CASSIDRGSTYNEQFF
size: .; J: TRBJ1-1; V: TRBV30; D: .; DNA: TGTGCCTGGATGCGGGGCCCGCAAGCTTTCTTT; CDR3: CAWMRGPQAFF
size: .; J: TRBJ2-7; V: TRBV6-6; D: .; DNA: TGTGCCAGCAGTTACCCTCGGCCCCTCTACGAGCAGTACTTC; CDR3: CASSYPRPLYEQYF
size: .; J: TRBJ2-1; V: TRBV29-1; D: .; DNA: TGCAGCGTTGAAGTACTCATGGATGAGCAGTTCTTC; CDR3: CSVEVLMDEQFF
size: .; J: TRBJ2-1; V: TRBV5-4; D: .; DNA: TGTGCCAGCAGCTTGGCACAGTACAATGAGCAGTTCTTC; CDR3: CASSLAQYNEQFF
size: .; J: TRBJ2-7; V: TRBV30; D: .; DNA: TGTGCCTCAGGCAAGGAGGGATCCTACGAGCAGTACTTC; CDR3: CASGKEGSYEQYF
size: .; J: TRBJ2-1; V: TRBV30; D: .; DNA: TGTGCCTGGACCCGTCAGGGAATTGGGGATGAGCAGTTCTTC; CDR3: CAWTRQGIGDEQFF
size: .; J: TRBJ2-7; V: TRBV20-1; D: .; DNA: TGCAGTGCTAGTGGGGCGTCGAGGCAGTACTTC; CDR3: CSASGASRQYF
size: few; J: TRBJ2-7; V: TRBV5-4; D: TRBD2; DNA: TGTGCCAGCAGCTTGGGGACTAGCGGTACCTACGAGCAGTACTTC; CDR3: CASSLGTSGTYEQYF
size: .; J: TRBJ1-5; V: TRBV28; D: .; DNA: TGTGCCAGCAGTTTATTTAGGGGAGGTCAGCCCCAGCATTTT; CDR3: CASSLFRGGQPQHF
size: .; J: TRBJ1-3; V: TRBV5-6; D: TRBD1; DNA: TGTGCCAGCCGGGGACAGGGGAGATCTGGAAACACCATATATTTT; CDR3: CASRGQGRSGNTIYF
size: .; J: TRBJ2-1; V: TRBV7-9; D: TRBD2; DNA: TGTGCCAGCAGCACTAGCGGGATCAATGGGCAGTTCTTC; CDR3: CASSTSGINGQFF
size: .; J: TRBJ2-7; V: TRBV28; D: TRBD2; DNA: TGTGCCAGCAGTTCCCCGGGAGGGATTTACGAGCAGTACTTC; CDR3: CASSSPGGIYEQYF
size: .; J: TRBJ2-3; V: TRBV18; D: .; DNA: TGTGCCAGCTCACCCCCTACTCAAGGGGAAGATACGCAGTATTTT; CDR3: CASSPPTQGEDTQYF
size: .; J: TRBJ2-7; V: TRBV7-6; D: TRBD1; DNA: TGTGCCTTAAGTTCCGGGACAGGGTTGGTTTACGAGCAGTACTTC; CDR3: CALSSGTGLVYEQYF
size: .; J: TRBJ2-2; V: TRBV5-6; D: .; DNA: TGTGCCAGCAGCTACCTCGGTCCGAACACCGGGGAGCTGTTTTTT; CDR3: CASSYLGPNTGELFF
size: .; J: TRBJ1-1; V: TRBV5-4; D: .; DNA: TGTGCCAGCAGCCCGGGACTCGAGACTGAAGCTTTCTTT; CDR3: CASSPGLETEAFF
size: once; J: TRBJ2-3; V: TRBV7-2; D: .; DNA: TGTGCCAGCAGGCTCCCCTCCAGGCGAGACACAGATACGCAGTATTTT; CDR3: CASRLPSRRDTDTQYF
size: .; J: TRBJ1-1; V: TRBV5-1; D: TRBD1; DNA: TGCGCCAGCAGCTTGATGGACAGGGACACTGAAGCTTTCTTT; CDR3: CASSLMDRDTEAFF
size: .; J: TRBJ2-1; V: TRBV5-4; D: TRBD1; DNA: TGTGCCAGCAGCCTCCCCGGGGGACAGGGCGATGAGCAGTTCTTC; CDR3: CASSLPGGQGDEQFF
size: .; J: TRBJ1-4; V: TRBV30; D: .; DNA: TGTGCCTGGAAGGATGAGACAGCAAATGAAAAACTGTTTTTT; CDR3: CAWKDETANEKLFF
size: .; J: TRBJ2-3; V: TRBV9; D: .; DNA: TGTGCCAGGAACGGGCTTTGGGGGGGCTTACGGGCAGATACGCAGTATTTT; CDR3: CARNGLWGGLRADTQYF